The 10 T cell receptor beta chains given below trace back to one sample, sequenced in a study of T cells after yellow fever vaccination. TCRdb reprocessed the 5' RACE reads with MiXCR, giving one entry per CDR3 protein. The profile shows 450,000 to 550,000 distinct CDR3 sequences, 21% of them singletons. Sample: PBMCs, taken about 20 days after the first yellow fever vaccination. Every receptor here comes from a man aged 18 to 35 who received the YFV17D yellow fever vaccine.

The CDR3 reads CASSQGAGTSGQETQYF. The CDR3 bases are TGCGCCAGCAGCCAGGGGGCGGGGACTAGCGGGCAAGAGACCCAGTACTTC. The V gene is TRBV4-3, the J gene TRBJ2-5; 12 bases are shared with TRBD2. CDR1 and CDR2 from the germline V gene are LGHNA and YSLEER. The CDR3 length is 17 residues. V gave up 3 bases and J gave up 2 bases; unmatched junction bases: 7.

This clonotype appeared a few times. The J gene is TRBJ1-5, the V gene TRBV4-3, with no clear D. This CDR3 has 15 residues. The germline gives CDR1 LGHNA, CDR2 YSLEER. Between the trimmed V and J ends, which lost 1 base and 3 bases, there was a span of 10 bases. This CDR3 is CASSQGVGDNQPQHF. CDR3 bases: TGCGCCAGCAGCCAAGGGGTAGGCGACAATCAGCCCCAGCATTTT.

This clonotype has just a few counts. The chain has TRBV12-3 or TRBV12-4 and TRBJ1-5; unclear D gene. Trimming cost V 2 bases and J 4 bases, with 6 bases left between them. The CDR3 has 13 amino acids. The CDR3 loop is CASSLIPNQPQHF. Here the CDR3 DNA reads TGTGCCAGCAGTTTAATCCCAAATCAGCCCCAGCATTTT.

The chain couples TRBV4-3 to TRBJ2-5, with D possibly being TRBD1 (6 bases). Trimming took off 1 base at V and 5 bases at J, with 14 bases between the two ends. This CDR3 is 15 amino acids long. Germline V gene data show CDR1 as LGHNA and CDR2 as YSLEER. The CDR3 loop reads CASSQGTSQGETQYF. In nucleotides, the CDR3 is TGCGCCAGCAGCCAAGGAACCTCTCAGGGGGAGACCCAGTACTTC.

The rearrangement links TRBV6-5 to TRBJ2-1; D possibly corresponds to TRBD1 (6 bases). The germline CDR1 and CDR2 sequences are MNHEY and SVGAGI. The CDR3 is made up of 14 amino acids. V lost 6 bases, J lost 3 bases, and 12 bases lay in between. The CDR3 here is CASSIKTGYNEQFF. The CDR3 coding sequence is TGTGCCAGCAGCATAAAGACAGGCTACAATGAGCAGTTCTTC.

This chain uses TRBV7-3 with TRBJ1-6, with D possibly matching TRBD1 (6 bases). V lost 2 bases and J lost 7, with 12 bases in between. CDR3 length: 15 amino acids. Per germline, CDR1 SGHTA and CDR2 FQGTGA. Here the CDR3 DNA reads TGTGCCAGCAGCTTATGGGGGCCCCGCAATTCACCCCTCCACTTT. This translates into CASSLWGPRNSPLHF.

This chain uses TRBV6-2 or TRBV6-3 with TRBJ2-2; D is undetermined. The V and J ends lost 5 bases and 7 bases respectively, with 8 bases between them. Germline V gene data show CDR1 as MNHEY and CDR2 as SVGEGT. The CDR3 covers 12 residues. The CDR3, as DNA: TGTGCCAGCAGTACCCTCGGCGGGGAGCTGTTTTTT. Translated, it gives CASSTLGGELFF.

The genes are TRBV7-6 and TRBJ2-2; no definite D call. In germline, CDR1 is SGHVS, CDR2 FNYEAQ. The CDR3 has 15 residues. Trimming stripped 5 bases from V and 3 bases from J, with 13 bases between. CDR3 protein: CASSVRTDHTGELFF. CDR3 in DNA: TGTGCCAGCAGCGTAAGGACGGACCACACCGGGGAGCTGTTTTTT.

The chain carries TRBV7-6 and TRBJ1-2; D remains unclear. Germline V gives CDR1 SGHVS, CDR2 FNYEAQ. The CDR3 covers 14 residues. V was trimmed by 2 bases and J by 2 bases, leaving 9 bases between them. This CDR3 is CASSLRTGNYGYTF. The CDR3 DNA reads as TGTGCCAGCAGCTTAAGGACTGGAAACTATGGCTACACCTTC. The whole variable domain, filled in from reference TRBV7-6 and TRBJ1-2, reads GAGVSQSPRYKVTKRGQDVALRCDPISGHVSLYWYRQALGQGPEFLTYFNYEAQQDKSGLPNDRFSAERPEGSISTLTIQRTEQRDSAMYRCASSLRTGNYGYTFGSGTRLTVV.

This clonotype was detected a few times. The chain has TRBV2 and TRBJ2-4; the D gene is possibly TRBD1 (5 bases). The CDR3 covers 15 residues. The V and J ends lost 3 bases and 2 bases respectively, with 11 bases between them. Germline-derived CDR1 and CDR2 are SNHLY and FYNNEI. The DNA for the CDR3 is TGTGCCAGCAGTGAGGGGCGGACCACCAAAAACATTCAGTACTTC. Its protein product is CASSEGRTTKNIQYF.